The next 10 T cell receptor beta chains were all read from a single sample in a study of T cells after yellow fever vaccination. TCRdb reanalysed the 5' RACE reads using MiXCR and keeps one entry per CDR3 protein. The data show hundreds of thousands of distinct CDR3 sequences, 9% to 15% seen once. Here the sequenced sample was PBMCs, taken on the day of the yellow fever booster vaccination. Every receptor here comes from a man aged 25-40 years who received the YFV17D yellow fever vaccine.

This clonotype was seen more than once but under ten times. V usage is TRBV4-3 and J usage is TRBJ2-4, with D possibly being TRBD2 (5 bases). The CDR3 covers 15 residues. Looked up from germline, CDR1 is LGHNA and CDR2 is YSLEER. V shed 0 bases and J shed 5 bases, with 11 bases lying between them. CDR3 DNA sequence: TGCGCCAGCAGCCAAGATTGGACTTCGCAAAACATTCAGTACTTC. This sequence encodes CASSQDWTSQNIQYF.

The gene calls are TRBV7-2 and TRBJ2-5; a possible D gene is TRBD2 (6 bases). The V gene lost 4 bases and the J gene lost 4 bases, with 19 bases spanning the gap. This CDR3 has 16 residues. Germline V gene sequence: CDR1 SGHTA, CDR2 FQGNSA. CDR3 amino acids: CASSSFPGGGGETQYF. The CDR3 coding sequence is TGTGCCAGCAGCTCCTTCCCCGGGGGAGGTGGAGAGACCCAGTACTTC.

Many counts were recorded for this clonotype. The rearrangement links TRBV7-6 to TRBJ2-3; D not resolved. V gave up 1 base and J gave up 3 bases, with 11 bases separating them. Germline CDR1 SGHVS, CDR2 FNYEAQ. The CDR3 sequence is 15 residues long. The CDR3 DNA reads as TGTGCCAGCAGCTTAGGCCCCGTATCAACAGATACGCAGTATTTT. This encodes CASSLGPVSTDTQYF.

The sample holds many counts of this clonotype. The chain employs TRBV20-1 and TRBJ2-7; D is unresolved. Germline lookup yields CDR1 DFQATT and CDR2 SNEGSKA (reference sequence). The CDR3 has 14 residues. Trimming left V 3 bases short and J 0 bases short, with 12 bases between. CDR3 protein: CSASALSISYEQYF. The DNA of the CDR3 is TGCAGTGCTAGCGCTCTTTCCATCTCCTACGAGCAGTACTTC.

Only a few counts were recorded for this clonotype. V and J are TRBV6-5 and TRBJ2-7, with a weak D call TRBD2 (6 bases). The CDR3 consists of 13 residues. Germline CDR1 reads MNHEY; CDR2 reads SVGAGI. Trimming stripped 8 bases from V and 2 bases from J, with 13 bases between. Here the CDR3 reads CASSEGGTYEQYF. Here the CDR3 DNA reads TGTGCCAGCTCGGAGGGCGGAACCTACGAGCAGTACTTC.

The chain is built from TRBV4-1 and TRBJ2-5; TRBD2 matches 8 bases. Germline V gives CDR1 MGHRA, CDR2 YSYEKL. The CDR3 runs 17 residues. The V segment lost 0 bases and the J segment 5 bases; nucleotides outside the gene matches: 11. The CDR3 bases are TGCGCCAGCAGCCAAGAAGGAGGGACTAGGTTTTCCGAGACCCAGTACTTC. Translation gives CASSQEGGTRFSETQYF.

The rearrangement joins TRBV15 to TRBJ2-1; D is ambiguous. Trimming removed 5 bases from V and 5 bases from J, with 13 bases in between. CDR3 length equals 14 residues. Germline-derived CDR1 and CDR2 are LNHNV and YYDKDF (reference sequence). CDR3: CATSGSRTHNEQFF. For the CDR3, the DNA is TGTGCCACCAGCGGATCCCGGACGCACAATGAGCAGTTCTTC.

This clonotype occurred a few times. V gene TRBV18 combines with J gene TRBJ1-1, with D uncertain. Germline assignment: CDR1 KGHSH and CDR2 LQKENI. Trimming took 5 bases from V and 5 from J, leaving 15 bases between them. The CDR3 spans 14 residues. The CDR3 loop reads CASSSPPEDTEAFF. In DNA, the CDR3 is TGTGCCAGCTCATCCCCCCCGGAAGATACTGAAGCTTTCTTT.

This clonotype was picked up a small number of times. The V call is TRBV20-1, the J call TRBJ2-2; unclear D gene. V was trimmed by 3 bases and J by 4 bases, leaving 6 bases between them. This CDR3 contains 12 residues. Germline CDR1 reads DFQATT; CDR2 reads SNEGSKA (reference sequence). The CDR3 coding sequence is TGCAGTGCTAGTCCTAGCACCGGGGAGCTGTTTTTT. Encoded protein: CSASPSTGELFF.

This clonotype showed up just a few times. The chain joins TRBV20-1 to TRBJ1-2; no clear D gene. Trimming left V 2 bases short and J 5 bases short, with 21 bases between. Germline V gene lookup returns CDR1 DFQATT and CDR2 SNEGSKA (reference sequence). There are 16 residues in the CDR3. The CDR3 nucleotides read TGCAGTGCTAGACCCGGTTTTGGCAGTCAATTTTATGGCTACACCTTC. Protein product: CSARPGFGSQFYGYTF.